This entry describes one T cell receptor (beta chain). The source of the sample is a study of T cells in localized non-small cell lung cancer. Profiled with immunoSEQ multiplex PCR; TCRdb holds only in-frame clones, not every one. The profile shows 25,000 to 30,000 clones, about 91% of them singletons. With 2 bases removed from V and 2 bases from J, the gap between germline ends came to 10 bases. Germline lookup yields CDR1 SGHTS and CDR2 YDEGEE. CDR3 size: 14 residues. The source material was peripheral blood, sampled before any cancer treatment. The TCR comes from a female donor over 55 with stage I lung adenocarcinoma. The gene calls are TRBV5-8 and TRBJ1-1, with D uncertain. The CDR3 DNA sequence: TGTGCCAGCAGCTTATTATTGGGCAACACTGAAGCTTTCTTT. Translated: CASSLLLGNTEAFF.